A selection of T cell receptor beta chains follows, all from one sample in a study of blood T cell repertoires in COVID-19. Clones were sequenced by immunoSEQ multiplex PCR, and TCRdb holds only the in-frame ones, with some missing. The sample holds under 350,000 clones, about nine tenths seen once. Sequenced material: peripheral blood. These receptor sequences come from a man aged 50 to 59 with acute or convalescent COVID-19. The CDR3 runs from the conserved cysteine through the conserved F or W. A D gene is named only where the DNA matches it firmly. Clone size is stated in some rows and not others, as once, few, many or a class when expanded.

j_call clone_size v_call d_call cdr3_nt cdr3_aa
TRBJ1-6 . TRBV6-6 . TGTGCCAGCAGTCCGGGTTTGGTGGCCGGCCCCTATTCACCCCTCCACTTT CASSPGLVAGPYSPLHF
TRBJ1-2 few TRBV5-4 TRBD1 TGTGCCAGCAGACCGGGACAGGGCCATGGCTACACCTTC CASRPGQGHGYTF
TRBJ2-2 . TRBV19 . TGTGCCAGTACCACAGGGTCGAACACCGGGGAGCTGTTTTTT CASTTGSNTGELFF
TRBJ1-1 once TRBV7-8 TRBD1 TGTGCCAGCAGCTCGACAGGGGGGGGTACTGAAGCTTTCTTT CASSSTGGGTEAFF
TRBJ1-1 once TRBV5-5 . TGTGCCAGCAGCTTGGAGGCCGGGGTTGAAGCTTTCTTT CASSLEAGVEAFF
TRBJ1-6 once TRBV5-1 . TGCGCCAGCAGCTTGGGGGAGTATAATTCACCCCTCCACTTT CASSLGEYNSPLHF
TRBJ1-4 once TRBV3-1/TRBV3-2 TRBD1 TGTGCCAGCAAGGGGACAGCTAATGAAAAACTGTTTTTT CASKGTANEKLFF
TRBJ1-3 . TRBV7-8 . TGTGCCAGCAGCTTGGCAGGGGGAAACACCATATATTTT CASSLAGGNTIYF
TRBJ1-4 . TRBV9 TRBD1 TGTGCCAGCAGCCCCCGACAGGGAAGGGGTGAAAAACTGTTTTTT CASSPRQGRGEKLFF
TRBJ2-7 . TRBV10-1 TRBD1 TGCGCCAGCAGTGGGGGACAGGGGGCGACCCACGAGCAGTACTTC CASSGGQGATHEQYF
TRBJ1-2 . TRBV30 . TGTGCCTGGAGTGTACGGGGTAGGGGGAACTATGGCTACACCTTC CAWSVRGRGNYGYTF
TRBJ1-4 once TRBV19 TRBD1 TGTGCCAGTAGCTGGACAGGGGAAAAACTGTTTTTT CASSWTGEKLFF
TRBJ1-2 . TRBV15 . TGTGCCAGCTCCGGGGGAGGAGGCTATGGCTACACCTTC CASSGGGGYGYTF
TRBJ1-1 . TRBV19 . TGTGCCAGTAGATTTACCGGGTTGAACACTGAAGCTTTCTTT CASRFTGLNTEAFF
TRBJ1-5 . TRBV30 . TGTGCCTGGGTGCCCCCGGGGGTCAGCAATCAGCCCCAGCATTTT CAWVPPGVSNQPQHF
TRBJ2-5 few TRBV5-4 TRBD1 TGTGCCAGCAGCCTGGGTGGTTCAGGGGGCAGTGAGACCCAGTACTTC CASSLGGSGGSETQYF
TRBJ1-2 . TRBV18 . TGTGCCAGCTCACCCTCTACAGGGCTGGACGGCTACACCTTC CASSPSTGLDGYTF
TRBJ2-1 . TRBV3-1/TRBV3-2 . TGTGCCAGCAGCCAATCGCTAGCAAGCTCCTACAATGAGCAGTTCTTC CASSQSLASSYNEQFF
TRBJ2-5 . TRBV5-4 TRBD2 TGTGCCAGCAGCACCGGACTAGAAGAGACCCAGTACTTC CASSTGLEETQYF
TRBJ2-7 . TRBV5-1 TRBD1 TGCGCCAGCAGCCCCCGGGACAGGGGGGGAGAGCAGTACTTC CASSPRDRGGEQYF
TRBJ2-2 . TRBV12-3/TRBV12-4 . TGTGCCAGCAGTCGGGGCACCGGGGAGCTGTTTTTT CASSRGTGELFF
TRBJ2-3 few TRBV2 TRBD1 TGTGCCAGCAGTGACGGGACAGGGGCCACAGATACGCAGTATTTT CASSDGTGATDTQYF
TRBJ1-3 . TRBV18 . TGTGCCAGCTCACCTACAGGGAGCTCTGGAAACACCATATATTTT CASSPTGSSGNTIYF
TRBJ2-5 . TRBV19 . TGTGCCAGTAGGGGGCTGGAGACCCAGTACTTC CASRGLETQYF
TRBJ1-2 . TRBV19 . TGTGCCGCCGGTCAGGGATTCTATGGCTACACCTTC CAAGQGFYGYTF
TRBJ1-4 . TRBV20-1 . TGCAGTGCTAGCCATGATGAAAAACTGTTTTTT CSASHDEKLFF
TRBJ2-1 . TRBV5-1 TRBD2 TGCGCCAGCAGCTTGGCCCCAGCGGGGCCCTACAATGAGCAGTTCTTC CASSLAPAGPYNEQFF
TRBJ2-3 . TRBV7-3 TRBD1 TGTGCCAGCAGCCCGACAGGGGGGCCGGCAGATACGCAGTATTTT CASSPTGGPADTQYF
TRBJ1-4 . TRBV5-8 . TGTGCCAGCAGCTCTGGACCGGCGGGGGATGAAAAACTGTTTTTT CASSSGPAGDEKLFF
TRBJ2-7 once TRBV3-1/TRBV3-2 . TGTGCCAGCAGCCCTCGAAGCGGGACATCCTTCTACGAGCAGTACTTC CASSPRSGTSFYEQYF
TRBJ1-5 . TRBV27 TRBD1 TGTGCCAGCAGTCCGGACAGGAATCAGCCCCAGCATTTT CASSPDRNQPQHF
TRBJ1-1 . TRBV5-1 . TGCGCCAGCAGCTTGGTGGGGACAAGTATGGACACTGAAGCTTTCTTT CASSLVGTSMDTEAFF
TRBJ2-2 . TRBV2 TRBD2 TGTGCCAGCAGTGAAGAGGTGCGGGGGGTTAACACCGGGGAGCTGTTTTTT CASSEEVRGVNTGELFF
TRBJ1-1 . TRBV9 . TGTGCCAGCAGCGTTGGGCCGGAGAACACTGAAGCTTTCTTT CASSVGPENTEAFF
TRBJ1-5 . TRBV7-9 . TGTGCCAGCAGCCACTCAGGGGTAGACCAGCCCCAGCATTTT CASSHSGVDQPQHF
TRBJ1-2 . TRBV7-2 . TGTGCCAGCAGCGCGCCTCCGGGGTTCTATGGCTACACCTTC CASSAPPGFYGYTF
TRBJ2-1 once TRBV5-4 . TGTGCCAGCACCCTTGGGGGCGGGGGTTACAATGAGCAGTTCTTC CASTLGGGGYNEQFF
TRBJ2-1 . TRBV11-3 . TGTGCCAGCAGCCCCGGGGTAGGGTCGAGCTCCTACAATGAGCAGTTCTTC CASSPGVGSSSYNEQFF
TRBJ2-5 . TRBV2 . TGTGCCAGCCGACAGAGGGAGACCCAGTACTTC CASRQRETQYF
TRBJ1-3 . TRBV27 . TGTGCCAGCGCCTCCCTTCAGTGGGCCCGAAACACCATATATTTT CASASLQWARNTIYF
TRBJ2-7 . TRBV5-4 . TGTGCCAGCAGCTTGGGCCAGGGGCTTAACTACGAGCAGTACTTC CASSLGQGLNYEQYF
TRBJ2-7 . TRBV6-5 TRBD1 TGTGCCAGCACCCCGGGGGACAGGTCCTACGAGCAGTACTTC CASTPGDRSYEQYF
TRBJ1-1 . TRBV19 . TGTGCCAGTAGGGAGGTGTCACCGACTGAGGTGACTGAAGCTTTCTTT CASREVSPTEVTEAFF
TRBJ1-5 . TRBV19 TRBD1 TGTGCCAGTAGTGGGACAGGGGGGTCCCCCTATAGCAATCAGCCCCAGCATTTT CASSGTGGSPYSNQPQHF
TRBJ2-5 . TRBV3-1/TRBV3-2 TRBD2 TGTGCCAGCAGCCCGCGGGGGAACGGGGAGACCCAGTACTTC CASSPRGNGETQYF
TRBJ2-2 . TRBV5-1 . TGCGCCAGCAGCTCAGGTGCCTCGGTGGGCGGGGAGCTGTTTTTT CASSSGASVGGELFF
TRBJ1-3 . TRBV9 . TGTGCCAGCAGCGTAGATTGGGCCTCTGGAAACACCATATATTTT CASSVDWASGNTIYF
TRBJ1-2 . TRBV6-5 . TGTGCCAGCAGTTACTCGAGTAGTAACTATGGCTACACCTTC CASSYSSSNYGYTF
TRBJ1-2 . TRBV3-1/TRBV3-2 . TGTGCCAGCAGCCAAGCAGGGGTTAGTGGCTACACCTTC CASSQAGVSGYTF
TRBJ1-3 . TRBV7-3 TRBD1 TGTGCCAGCAGCCCGCAGGGACAGATTGGAAACACCATATATTTT CASSPQGQIGNTIYF
TRBJ1-6 . TRBV5-4 . TGTGCCAGCAGGGTTTCGGGGTCCACTGATTCACCCCTCCACTTT CASRVSGSTDSPLHF
TRBJ2-5 once TRBV11-1 . TGTGCCAGCAGACCAGATGGAGAGACCCAGTACTTC CASRPDGETQYF
TRBJ1-2 . TRBV7-3 TRBD1 TGTGCCAGCAGCTCCGGACAGGGAAACTATGGCTACACCTTC CASSSGQGNYGYTF